The 2 T cell receptor beta chains given below trace back to one sample, sequenced in a study of blood T cell repertoires in COVID-19. The assay was immunoSEQ multiplex PCR, and TCRdb's table has in-frame clones only and misses some. Of over 200,000 clones listed, about 89% are singletons. Source material: peripheral blood. The source is a woman in her forties with acute or convalescent COVID-19.

The CDR3 DNA reads as TGTGCCAGCAGTGAAGCGCCGAGAGGCTACACCTTC. Amino acid sequence: CASSEAPRGYTF. The V call is TRBV2, the J call TRBJ1-2; no firm D call. The V gene's germline CDR1 is SNHLY and CDR2 FYNNEI. The CDR3 extends over 12 amino acids. The germline V and J ends were trimmed by 0 bases and 8 bases, with 7 bases remaining between them.

J is TRBJ2-5 and V is TRBV19; no clear D. Germline lookup yields CDR1 LNHDA and CDR2 SQIVND (reference sequence). V lost 1 base and J lost 1, with 7 bases in between. The CDR3 spans 14 residues. In DNA form, the CDR3 reads TGTGCCAGTAGTATAGGAGGTTCCCAAGAGACCCAGTACTTC. Translating gives CASSIGGSQETQYF.